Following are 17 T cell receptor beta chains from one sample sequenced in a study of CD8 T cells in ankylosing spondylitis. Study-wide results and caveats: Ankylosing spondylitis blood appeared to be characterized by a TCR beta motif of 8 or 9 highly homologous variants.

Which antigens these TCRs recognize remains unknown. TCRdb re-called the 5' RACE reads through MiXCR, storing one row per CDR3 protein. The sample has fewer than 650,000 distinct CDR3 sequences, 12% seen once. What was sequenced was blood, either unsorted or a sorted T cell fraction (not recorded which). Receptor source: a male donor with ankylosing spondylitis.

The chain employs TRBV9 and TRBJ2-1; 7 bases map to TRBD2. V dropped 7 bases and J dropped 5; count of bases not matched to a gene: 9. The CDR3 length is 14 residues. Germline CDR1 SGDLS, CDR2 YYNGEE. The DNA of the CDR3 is TGTGCCAGCGGCTGGGCTAGCGGTGACAATGAGCAGTTCTTC. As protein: CASGWASGDNEQFF.

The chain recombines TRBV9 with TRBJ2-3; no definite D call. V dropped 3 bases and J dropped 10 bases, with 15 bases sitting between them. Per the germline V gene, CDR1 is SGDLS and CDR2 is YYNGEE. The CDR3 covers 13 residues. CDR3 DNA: TGTGCCAGCAGCGAATCGGTAGCAGTGGCGCAGTATTTT. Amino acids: CASSESVAVAQYF.

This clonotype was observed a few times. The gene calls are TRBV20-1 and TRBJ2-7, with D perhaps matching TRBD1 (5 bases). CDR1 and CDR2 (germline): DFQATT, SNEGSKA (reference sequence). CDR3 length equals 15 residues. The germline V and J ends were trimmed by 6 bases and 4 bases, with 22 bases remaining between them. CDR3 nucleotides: TGCAGTGCCCGTGATCTTACAGGCAGAAGTTACGAGCAGTACTTC. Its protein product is CSARDLTGRSYEQYF.

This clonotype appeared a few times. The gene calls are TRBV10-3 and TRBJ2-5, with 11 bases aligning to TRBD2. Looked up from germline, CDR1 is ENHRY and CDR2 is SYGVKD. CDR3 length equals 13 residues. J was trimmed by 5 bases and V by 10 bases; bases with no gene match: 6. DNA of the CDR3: TGTGCCAGCCGACTAGCGGGAAGGGAGACCCAGTACTTC. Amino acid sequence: CASRLAGRETQYF.

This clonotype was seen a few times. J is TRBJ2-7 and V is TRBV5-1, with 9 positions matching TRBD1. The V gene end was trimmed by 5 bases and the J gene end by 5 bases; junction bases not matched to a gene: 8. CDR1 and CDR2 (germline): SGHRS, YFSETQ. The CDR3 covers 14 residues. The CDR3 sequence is CASRPGTGFDEQYF. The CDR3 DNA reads TGCGCCAGCAGACCCGGGACAGGGTTCGACGAGCAGTACTTC.

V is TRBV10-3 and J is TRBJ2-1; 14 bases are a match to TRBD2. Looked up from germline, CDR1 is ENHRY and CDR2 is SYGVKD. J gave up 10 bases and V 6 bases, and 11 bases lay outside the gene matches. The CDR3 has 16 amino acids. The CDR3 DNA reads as TGTGCCATCAGGCCTCCGGGACTAGCGGGAGATGGGGAGCAGTTCTTC. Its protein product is CAIRPPGLAGDGEQFF.

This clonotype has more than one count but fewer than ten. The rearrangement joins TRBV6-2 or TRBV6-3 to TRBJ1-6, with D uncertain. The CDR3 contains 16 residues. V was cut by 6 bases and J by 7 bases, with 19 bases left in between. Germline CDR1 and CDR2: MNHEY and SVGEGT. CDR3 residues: CASSEDQPEFNSPLHF. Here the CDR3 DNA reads TGTGCCAGCAGCGAAGACCAGCCCGAATTCAATTCACCCCTCCACTTT.

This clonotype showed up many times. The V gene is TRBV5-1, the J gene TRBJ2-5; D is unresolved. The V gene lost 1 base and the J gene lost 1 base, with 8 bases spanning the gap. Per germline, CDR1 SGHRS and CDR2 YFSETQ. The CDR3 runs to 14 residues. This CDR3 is CASSLLSGQETQYF. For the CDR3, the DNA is TGCGCCAGCAGCTTGTTAAGTGGCCAAGAGACCCAGTACTTC.

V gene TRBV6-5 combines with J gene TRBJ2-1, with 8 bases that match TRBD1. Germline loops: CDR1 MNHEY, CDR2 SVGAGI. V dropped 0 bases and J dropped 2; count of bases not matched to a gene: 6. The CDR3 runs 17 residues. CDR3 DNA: TGTGCCAGCAGTTACTCGTCGACAGGGGTCGCCTACAATGAGCAGTTCTTC. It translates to CASSYSSTGVAYNEQFF.

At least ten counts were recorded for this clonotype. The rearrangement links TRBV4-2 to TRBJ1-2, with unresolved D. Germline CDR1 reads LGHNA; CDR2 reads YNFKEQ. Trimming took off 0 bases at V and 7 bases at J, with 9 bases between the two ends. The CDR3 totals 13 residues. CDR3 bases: TGTGCCAGCAGCCAAGATGGGAGATCTGGCTACACCTTC. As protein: CASSQDGRSGYTF.

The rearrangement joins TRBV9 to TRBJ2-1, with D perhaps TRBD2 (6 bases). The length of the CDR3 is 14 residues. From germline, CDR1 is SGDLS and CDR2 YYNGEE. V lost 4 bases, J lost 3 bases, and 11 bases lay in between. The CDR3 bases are TGTGCCAGCAGCCGACTAGTCAACTACAATGAGCAGTTCTTC. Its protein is CASSRLVNYNEQFF.

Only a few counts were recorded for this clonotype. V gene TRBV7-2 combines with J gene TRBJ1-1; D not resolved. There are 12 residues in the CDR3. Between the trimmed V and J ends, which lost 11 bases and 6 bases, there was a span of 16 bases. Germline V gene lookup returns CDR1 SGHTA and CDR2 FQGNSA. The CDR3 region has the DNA TGTGCCTCCAACACTAACCGAGCTGAAGCTTTCTTT. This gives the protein CASNTNRAEAFF.

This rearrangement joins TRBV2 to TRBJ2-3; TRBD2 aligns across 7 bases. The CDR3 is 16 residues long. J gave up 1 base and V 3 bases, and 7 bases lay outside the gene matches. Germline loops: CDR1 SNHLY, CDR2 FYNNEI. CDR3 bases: TGTGCCAGCAGTGAGGATGTGCTAGCGGGCACAGATACGCAGTATTTT. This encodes CASSEDVLAGTDTQYF.

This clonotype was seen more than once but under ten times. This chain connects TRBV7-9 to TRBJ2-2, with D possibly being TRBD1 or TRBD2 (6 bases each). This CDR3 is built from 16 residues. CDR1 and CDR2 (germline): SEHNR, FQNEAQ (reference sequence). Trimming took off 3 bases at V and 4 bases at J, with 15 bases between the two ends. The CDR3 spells CASSFRGQESTGELFF. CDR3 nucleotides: TGTGCCAGCAGCTTCCGGGGGCAGGAGAGCACCGGGGAGCTGTTTTTT.

CDR3 protein: CASSFPAGGRNTEAFF. The CDR3 region has the DNA TGTGCCAGCAGCTTTCCCGCCGGCGGCAGGAACACTGAAGCTTTCTTT. The chain carries TRBV7-2 and TRBJ1-1; D gene unclear. The V gene's germline CDR1 is SGHTA and CDR2 FQGNSA. V was pared by 3 bases and J by 1 base, with 15 bases between. There are 16 residues in the CDR3.

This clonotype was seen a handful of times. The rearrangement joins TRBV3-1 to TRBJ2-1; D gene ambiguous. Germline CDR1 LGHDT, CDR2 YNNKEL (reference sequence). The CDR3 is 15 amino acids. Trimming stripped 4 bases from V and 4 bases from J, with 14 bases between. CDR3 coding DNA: TGTGCCAGCAGCCTCGGTCCCACCAATTACAATGAGCAGTTCTTC. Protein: CASSLGPTNYNEQFF.

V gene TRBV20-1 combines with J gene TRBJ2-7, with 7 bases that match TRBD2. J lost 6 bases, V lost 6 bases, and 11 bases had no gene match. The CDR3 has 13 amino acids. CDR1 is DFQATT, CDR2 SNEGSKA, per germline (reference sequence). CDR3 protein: CSAPKRTSAEQYF. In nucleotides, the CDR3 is TGCAGTGCCCCGAAGCGGACTAGTGCCGAGCAGTACTTC.